This T cell receptor beta chain was identified during a study of cytomegalovirus exposure and HLA in healthy donors. Study context: There were 90 million to 130 million unique TCR beta sequences, drawn from roughly 200 million T cells, in an earlier analysis. There were just under 400 genotyped donors. Of these, roughly 84% fell in the genetic ancestry cluster associated with self-reported Caucasian donors. Findings and caveats of the study: The number of N-insertions in an Asian-associated ancestry cluster was reportedly below the approximately 700-donor mean in a later analysis.

A multiplex PCR was run with 60 Vbeta primers and 13 Jbeta primers. Sequencing was performed with immunoSEQ multiplex PCR; in TCRdb, only in-frame clones are kept and a portion is missing. The sample shows approximately 160,000 clones, 77% of them seen only once. A note on this clone: Antigen unknown.

This CDR3 is 15 amino acids long. Between the trimmed V and J ends, which lost 0 bases and 2 bases, there was a span of 5 bases. Germline CDR1 MNHEY, CDR2 SMNVEV (reference sequence). This chain links TRBV27 with TRBJ2-6; the D is unclear. Input material: PBMCs. The clonotype comes from a male donor in good health and CMV-seropositive. This CDR3 is CASSLSQTGANVLTF. CDR3 DNA sequence: TGTGCCAGCAGTTTATCGCAGACTGGGGCCAACGTCCTGACTTTC.